One and the same sample provided the 28 T cell receptor beta chains below, sequenced in a study of T cell repertoires in cytomegalovirus infection. MiXCR, applied by TCRdb to the reads, yields one record per CDR3 protein. Among approximately 500,000 distinct CDR3 sequences listed, more than 15% were seen once. Sequenced sample: CD8+ T cells from PBMCs. These receptors were taken from a human donor in good health (CMV status not recorded). Some clones in this sample may be carry-over from other donors' samples.

This clonotype occurred many times. This chain uses TRBV7-6 with TRBJ2-1; TRBD2 might be the D (5 bases). Trimming removed 5 bases from V and 1 base from J, with 12 bases in between. The CDR3 is 15 residues long. The V gene's germline CDR1 is SGHVS and CDR2 FNYEAQ. The CDR3 region has the DNA TGTGCCAGCAGCACCCCGGGGTTTTCCTACAATGAGCAGTTCTTC. Translated, it gives CASSTPGFSYNEQFF.

Only a few counts were recorded for this clonotype. The V gene is TRBV11-2, the J gene TRBJ2-7; the D is unclear. The CDR3 has 12 residues. V shed 7 bases and J shed 5 bases, with 12 bases lying between them. Germline CDR1 and CDR2: SGHAT and FQNNGV. CDR3 in DNA: TGTGCCAGCACCCGAGGCCCAGACGAGCAGTACTTC. This codes for CASTRGPDEQYF.

The rearrangement links TRBV20-1 to TRBJ2-3, with 13 bases lining up with TRBD2. With V trimmed by 3 bases and J by 4 bases, 13 bases remained unmatched. This CDR3 has 18 amino acids. CDR1 is DFQATT and CDR2 is SNEGSKA in the germline V gene (reference sequence). For the CDR3, the DNA is TGCAGTGCTAGGCCACTACGGCGGACTAGCGGGGGACCAGATACGCAGTATTTT. Protein product: CSARPLRRTSGGPDTQYF.

About this clonotype itself: One end of the junction does not line up with germline, which may come from a read error. The rearrangement links TRBV12-3 or TRBV12-4 to TRBJ2-5; 9 bases fit TRBD1. CDR3 length: 17 amino acids. The chain's CDR3 is CANSLGKGQGSKETQYF. The CDR3 DNA is TGTGCCAACAGTTTAGGCAAGGGACAGGGCTCTAAAGAGACCCAGTACTTC.

On this clonotype itself: A junction boundary mismatches the germline segment, possibly from a read error. This sequence joins TRBV27 and TRBJ2-4; the D is unclear. This CDR3 region has 13 residues. Germline CDR1 reads MNHEY; CDR2 reads SMNVEV (reference sequence). The CDR3 DNA sequence: TGTGCCAGCAGTAAGCTAGAAGAAAACATTAAGTACTTC. Amino acids: CASSKLEENIKYF.

This chain connects TRBV30 to TRBJ1-3; D is possibly TRBD1 (5 bases). Germline V CDR1 and CDR2: GTSNPN, SVGIG (reference sequence). The CDR3 is 17 amino acids. V was shortened by 0 bases and J by 1 base, with 16 bases between the two germline ends. The CDR3 loop is CAWSVLKGTSSGNTIYF. Written as DNA, the CDR3 is TGTGCCTGGAGTGTACTAAAGGGGACGAGTTCTGGAAACACCATATATTTT.

The chain is built from TRBV9 and TRBJ2-3; D is ambiguous. The V gene's germline CDR1 is SGDLS and CDR2 YYNGEE. This CDR3 is 14 amino acids long. Trimming took 0 bases from V and 5 from J, leaving 10 bases between them. CDR3 DNA sequence: TGTGCCAGCAGCGTAGCGGTGGGTGGAGATACGCAGTATTTT. Protein sequence: CASSVAVGGDTQYF.

This clonotype has just a few counts. The chain combines TRBV5-1 with TRBJ1-1; D is unclear. The CDR3 totals 14 residues. Per the germline V gene, CDR1 is SGHRS and CDR2 is YFSETQ. Trimming left V 5 bases short and J 4 bases short, with 15 bases between. The CDR3 sequence: CASREAGVGTEAFF. In DNA, the CDR3 is TGCGCCAGCAGGGAAGCGGGCGTGGGCACTGAAGCTTTCTTT.

At least ten counts were recorded for this clonotype. This rearrangement joins TRBV6-2 or TRBV6-3 to TRBJ2-1; the D call may be TRBD1 or TRBD2 (5 bases each). The CDR3 loop spans 13 amino acids. Germline CDR1 and CDR2: MNHEY and SVGEGT. V was pared by 2 bases and J by 8 bases, with 10 bases between. CDR3 DNA sequence: TGTGCCAGCAGTTACCCGTTGGGGGATGAGCAGTTCTTC. It codes for CASSYPLGDEQFF.

This clonotype was seen a handful of times. The chain combines TRBV19 with TRBJ1-2; D remains unclear. CDR1 LNHDA and CDR2 SQIVND come from the germline V gene (reference sequence). CDR3 length: 12 amino acids. Trimming cost V 3 bases and J 8 bases, with 10 bases left between them. The CDR3 sequence is CASSMNPVGYTF. The CDR3 DNA sequence: TGTGCCAGTAGTATGAACCCCGTGGGCTACACCTTC. Looking up the rest from reference TRBV19 and TRBJ1-2 gives the full variable domain: DGGITQSPKYLFRKEGQNVTLSCEQNLNHDAMYWYRQDPGQGLRLIYYSQIVNDFQKGDIAEGYSVSREKKESFPLTVTSAQKNPTAFYLCASSMNPVGYTFGSGTRLTVV.

This clonotype has only a few counts. The J gene is TRBJ2-3, the V gene TRBV14; D is unresolved. Trimming pared 0 bases from V and 0 bases from J, leaving 7 bases between. The germline CDR1 and CDR2 sequences are SGHDN and FVKESK. CDR3 length equals 15 residues. The CDR3 coding sequence is TGTGCCAGCAGCCAAGAGGAGTTTAGCACAGATACGCAGTATTTT. Protein product: CASSQEEFSTDTQYF.

This clonotype was detected a few times. This chain links TRBV30 with TRBJ2-7, with TRBD1 identical over 9 bases. Trimming cost V 0 bases and J 1 base; bases outside gene matches: 1. Germline lookup yields CDR1 GTSNPN and CDR2 SVGIG (reference sequence). The CDR3 runs 14 residues. The CDR3 region is CAWSVGQGSYEQYF. The CDR3 bases are TGTGCCTGGAGTGTGGGACAGGGTTCCTACGAGCAGTACTTC.

The chain couples TRBV28 to TRBJ2-2; 7 bases match TRBD2. J gave up 2 bases and V 3 bases, and 3 bases lay outside the gene matches. CDR3 size: 15 residues. Germline CDR1 is MDHEN and CDR2 is SYDVKM. CDR3 sequence (DNA): TGTGCCAGCAGTTTGGCGGGAGACAACACCGGGGAGCTGTTTTTT. Its protein product is CASSLAGDNTGELFF.

This clonotype showed up just a few times. V is TRBV10-3 and J is TRBJ2-7, with D perhaps TRBD1 or TRBD2 (6 bases each). The CDR3 consists of 13 residues. Per germline, CDR1 ENHRY and CDR2 SYGVKD. Trimming shortened V by 6 bases and J by 2 bases, and 11 bases separated the two germline ends. The CDR3 coding sequence is TGTGCCATCAGAGGGGGGACCACCTACGAGCAGTACTTC. The encoded protein is CAIRGGTTYEQYF.

The rearrangement uses TRBV6-6 and TRBJ2-5; D might be TRBD1 (6 bases). V was trimmed by 4 bases and J by 5 bases, leaving 20 bases between them. This CDR3 is built from 16 residues. Germline V CDR1 and CDR2: MNHNY, SVGAGI (reference sequence). CDR3 in amino acids: CASSWLHRTASETQYF. DNA for the CDR3: TGTGCCAGCAGTTGGCTGCACAGGACAGCCTCGGAGACCCAGTACTTC.

This clonotype was observed a few times. The gene calls are TRBV30 and TRBJ2-7; 12 positions agree with TRBD2. V was clipped by 3 bases and J by 4 bases; unmatched bases: 16. From germline, CDR1 is GTSNPN and CDR2 SVGIG (reference sequence). This CDR3 spans 18 amino acids. The CDR3 coding sequence is TGTGCCTGGAGGGGGCCCGGGACTAGCGGGTCCCCCCGATACGAGCAGTACTTC. Translating gives CAWRGPGTSGSPRYEQYF.

V is TRBV27 and J is TRBJ2-1; 7 nucleotides line up with TRBD2. The CDR3 has 14 amino acids. CDR1 and CDR2 from the germline V gene are MNHEY and SMNVEV (reference sequence). V gave up 4 bases and J gave up 8 bases; unmatched junction bases: 8. For the CDR3, the DNA is TGTGCCAGCAGTTATACTAGCGTAAGGGATGAGCAGTTCTTC. It codes for CASSYTSVRDEQFF.

The chain is built from TRBV4-1 and TRBJ1-2; D gene ambiguous. CDR3 length: 15 amino acids. Trimming cost V 0 bases and J 4 bases, with 12 bases left between them. Germline values: CDR1 MGHRA, CDR2 YSYEKL. The CDR3: CASSQDGSGLYGYTF. CDR3 coding DNA: TGCGCCAGCAGCCAAGATGGCTCAGGTCTCTATGGCTACACCTTC.

This clonotype was found many times. The V and J genes are TRBV7-9 and TRBJ2-1, with 8 bases lining up with TRBD2. This CDR3 has 15 residues. The germline CDR1 and CDR2 sequences are SEHNR and FQNEAQ (reference sequence). Germline trimming cut 4 bases from V and 5 bases from J; bases unmatched to any gene: 7. CDR3 protein: CASSSLTSAHNEQFF. CDR3 coding DNA: TGTGCCAGCAGCTCCCTGACTAGCGCCCACAATGAGCAGTTCTTC.

This clonotype was seen a handful of times. The chain uses TRBV2 and TRBJ2-7; no clear D gene. The CDR3 is 16 residues long. CDR1 and CDR2 (germline): SNHLY, FYNNEI. The V gene lost 7 bases and the J gene lost 0 bases, with 19 bases spanning the gap. The CDR3 DNA reads TGTGCCAGCACCTCCAGAAAGGGCTCAAGCTCCTACGAGCAGTACTTC. This translates into CASTSRKGSSSYEQYF.

This clonotype was detected only a few times. The CDR3 coding sequence is TGTGCCAGCAGCCCCCGTAGCAATGAGCAGTTCTTC. Its protein product is CASSPRSNEQFF. V gene TRBV5-4 combines with J gene TRBJ2-1; no firm D call. Per germline, CDR1 SGHNT and CDR2 YYREEE (reference sequence). V lost 4 bases, J lost 6 bases, and 8 bases lay in between. CDR3 length: 12 residues.

This clonotype came up many times. The chain couples TRBV5-6 to TRBJ1-1; D gene uncertain. The CDR3 has 13 amino acids. The V and J ends lost 2 bases and 3 bases respectively, with 8 bases between them. Germline V lookup: CDR1 SGHDT, CDR2 YYEEEE. CDR3 residues: CASSLGQYTEAFF. CDR3 coding DNA: TGTGCCAGCAGCTTAGGGCAGTACACTGAAGCTTTCTTT.

Ten or more counts support this clonotype. J is TRBJ2-7 and V is TRBV4-1, with D perhaps given as TRBD1 or TRBD2 (5 bases each). The CDR3 is made up of 13 amino acids. V lost 0 bases and J 3 bases, leaving 6 bases between the germline ends. Germline lookup yields CDR1 MGHRA and CDR2 YSYEKL. DNA for the CDR3: TGCGCCAGCAGCCAAGATGGGGGCTACGAGCAGTACTTC. Its protein product is CASSQDGGYEQYF.

The chain joins TRBV7-6 to TRBJ2-1; 15 positions match TRBD2. With V trimmed by 7 bases and J by 14 bases, 18 bases remained unmatched. In germline, CDR1 is SGHVS, CDR2 FNYEAQ. This CDR3 is 17 amino acids long. CDR3 protein: CASTPGLAGGLYTEKFF. Here the CDR3 DNA reads TGTGCCAGCACCCCGGGACTAGCGGGAGGCCTCTATACGGAGAAGTTCTTC.

Ten or more counts support this clonotype. V is TRBV6-1 and J is TRBJ2-3; 7 nucleotides align to TRBD2. Trimming at V came to 2 bases and at J to 6 bases, leaving 2 bases not matched to a gene. This CDR3 has 13 amino acids. The germline gives CDR1 MNHNS, CDR2 SASEGT. DNA of the CDR3: TGTGCCAGCAGTGAACTAGCGGTGGATACGCAGTATTTT. Translating gives CASSELAVDTQYF.

This clonotype was found many times. V usage is TRBV2 and J usage is TRBJ1-4, with D unclear. This CDR3 contains 21 residues. V lost 2 bases, J lost 0 bases, and 25 bases lay in between. Per germline, CDR1 SNHLY and CDR2 FYNNEI. CDR3 sequence reads: CASSELTETVTKIATNEKLFF. The CDR3 DNA sequence: TGTGCCAGCAGTGAACTCACAGAAACCGTCACCAAGATTGCAACTAATGAAAAACTGTTTTTT.

The gene calls are TRBV15 and TRBJ2-4, with D possibly TRBD1 on 6 matching bases. There are 14 residues in the CDR3. V was trimmed by 1 base and J by 6 bases, leaving 10 bases between them. Germline-derived CDR1 and CDR2 are LNHNV and YYDKDF (reference sequence). The CDR3, as DNA: TGTGCCACCAGCAGAGTACAGGGTCGAAACATTCAGTACTTC. Translating gives CATSRVQGRNIQYF.

This chain links TRBV9 with TRBJ1-4, with D possibly TRBD1 on 5 matching bases. CDR1 is SGDLS and CDR2 is YYNGEE in the germline V gene. The germline V and J ends were trimmed by 3 bases and 4 bases, with 10 bases remaining between them. The CDR3 spans 14 residues. The CDR3 nucleotides read TGTGCCAGCAGCGGGCCGGGACTTAATGAAAAACTGTTTTTT. Protein product: CASSGPGLNEKLFF.